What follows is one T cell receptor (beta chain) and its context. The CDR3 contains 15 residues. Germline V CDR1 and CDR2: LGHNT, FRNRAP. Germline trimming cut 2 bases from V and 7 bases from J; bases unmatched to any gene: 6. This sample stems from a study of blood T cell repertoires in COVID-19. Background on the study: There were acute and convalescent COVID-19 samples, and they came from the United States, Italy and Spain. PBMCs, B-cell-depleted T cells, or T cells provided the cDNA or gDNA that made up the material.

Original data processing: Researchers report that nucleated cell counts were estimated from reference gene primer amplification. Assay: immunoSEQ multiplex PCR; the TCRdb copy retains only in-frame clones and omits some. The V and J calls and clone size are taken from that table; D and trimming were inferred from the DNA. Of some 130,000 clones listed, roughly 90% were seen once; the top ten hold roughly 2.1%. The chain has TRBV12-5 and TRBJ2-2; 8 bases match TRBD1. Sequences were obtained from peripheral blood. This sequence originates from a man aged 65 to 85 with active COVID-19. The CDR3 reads CASGLWRQGFGELFF. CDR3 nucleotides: TGTGCTAGTGGTTTGTGGAGACAGGGGTTCGGGGAGCTGTTTTTT.